The present TCR beta chain was sequenced within a study of T-cell memory formation after mild COVID-19. Background on the study: Clusters of TCRs were largely donor specific.

Study results and caveats: Day 15 to 85 contracting clones showed balanced CD4/CD8; day 15 to 37 expanders favored CD4+. Contracting CD8+ clones were enriched in EMRA, CD4+ mainly in CM and EM.

With respect to this clonotype: Its antigen is unidentified.

CDR3 length: 14 residues. V was shortened by 3 bases and J by 1 base, with 9 bases between the two germline ends. Looked up from germline, CDR1 is SEHNR and CDR2 is FQNEAQ (reference sequence). Using constant-segment primers, 5'RACE produced TCR alpha and TCR beta cDNA libraries carrying sample barcodes and UMIs. MiXCR, run by TCRdb on the 5' RACE reads, gives a single entry per CDR3 protein. The sample consists of around 510,000 distinct CDR3 sequences, about a fifth of them appearing once. J is TRBJ1-1 and V is TRBV7-9, with D maybe TRBD1 (5 bases). Sequences were obtained from PBMCs or a T cell subset sorted from them (not recorded which). This TCR was sampled from an adult woman who had mild COVID-19 (a few samples of this study predate the infection). Cell type and time point are not known. The CDR3 DNA sequence: TGTGCCAGCAGCTTCGGAGGGGAGAACACTGAAGCTTTCTTT. Protein: CASSFGGENTEAFF.